This TCR beta chain derives from a study of cytomegalovirus exposure and HLA in healthy donors. Germline CDR1 SEHNR, CDR2 FQNEAQ (reference sequence). This CDR3 has 15 amino acids. Unmatched junction bases numbered 5, after V lost 5 bases and J lost 0 bases. PCR used 60 Vbeta primers and 13 Jbeta primers. Clones were read by immunoSEQ multiplex PCR, and TCRdb kept only the in-frame ones, dropping some. Of some 150,000 clones in the sample, 70% to 90% were seen once. The rearrangement joins TRBV7-9 to TRBJ2-3, with 7 bases aligning to TRBD1. This TCR was sampled from a man in his forties or fifties in good health and CMV-seronegative. Sequenced input: PBMCs. The CDR3, as DNA: TGTGCCAGCAGCAAGCGGACAGGAAGCACAGATACGCAGTATTTT. Its translation: CASSKRTGSTDTQYF. Supplemented by reference TRBV7-9 and TRBJ2-3, the full variable domain reads DTGVSQNPRHKITKRGQNVTFRCDPISEHNRLYWYRQTLGQGPEFLTYFQNEAQLEKSRLLSDRFSAERPKGSFSTLEIQRTEQGDSAMYLCASSKRTGSTDTQYFGPGTRLTVL.